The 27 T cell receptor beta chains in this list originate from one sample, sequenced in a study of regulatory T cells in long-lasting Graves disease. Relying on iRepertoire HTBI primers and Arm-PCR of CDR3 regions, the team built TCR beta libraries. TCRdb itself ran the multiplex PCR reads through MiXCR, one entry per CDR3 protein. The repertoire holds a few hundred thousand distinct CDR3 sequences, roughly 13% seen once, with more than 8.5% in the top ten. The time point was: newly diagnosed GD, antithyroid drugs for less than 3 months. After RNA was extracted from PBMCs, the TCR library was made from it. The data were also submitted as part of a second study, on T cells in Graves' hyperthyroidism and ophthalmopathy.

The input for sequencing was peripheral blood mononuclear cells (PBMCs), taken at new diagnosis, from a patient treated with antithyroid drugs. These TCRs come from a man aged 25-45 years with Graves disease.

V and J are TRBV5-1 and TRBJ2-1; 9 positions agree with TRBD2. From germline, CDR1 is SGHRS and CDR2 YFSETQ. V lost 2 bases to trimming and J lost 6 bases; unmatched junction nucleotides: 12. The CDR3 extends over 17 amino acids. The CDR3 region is CASSFGTRAGGVNEQFF. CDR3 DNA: TGCGCCAGCAGCTTCGGGACGAGAGCGGGAGGCGTCAATGAGCAGTTCTTC. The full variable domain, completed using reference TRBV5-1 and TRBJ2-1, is KAGVTQTPRYLIKTRGQQVTLSCSPISGHRSVSWYQQTPGQGLQFLFEYFSETQRNKGNFPGRFSGRQFSNSRSEMNVSTLELGDSALYLCASSFGTRAGGVNEQFFGPGTRLTVL.

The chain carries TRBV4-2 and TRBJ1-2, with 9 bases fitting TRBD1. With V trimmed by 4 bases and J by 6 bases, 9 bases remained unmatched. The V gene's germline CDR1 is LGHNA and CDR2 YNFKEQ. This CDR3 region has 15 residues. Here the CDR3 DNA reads TGTGCCAGCAGCCCCCTCAACACAGGGGGCCATGGCTACACCTTC. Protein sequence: CASSPLNTGGHGYTF.

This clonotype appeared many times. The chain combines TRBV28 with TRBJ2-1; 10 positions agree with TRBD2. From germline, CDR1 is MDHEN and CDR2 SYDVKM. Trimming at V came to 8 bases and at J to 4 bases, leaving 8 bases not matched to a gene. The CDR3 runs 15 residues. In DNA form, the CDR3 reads TGTGCCAGCGGTACCATAGCGGGAGGATACAATGAGCAGTTCTTC. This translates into CASGTIAGGYNEQFF.

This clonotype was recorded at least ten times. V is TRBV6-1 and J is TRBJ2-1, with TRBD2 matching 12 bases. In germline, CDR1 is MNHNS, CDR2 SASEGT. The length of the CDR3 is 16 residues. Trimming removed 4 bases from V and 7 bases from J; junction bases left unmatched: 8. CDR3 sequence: CASSGLAGVSGNEQFF. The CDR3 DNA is TGTGCCAGCAGTGGACTAGCGGGAGTTTCCGGTAATGAGCAGTTCTTC.

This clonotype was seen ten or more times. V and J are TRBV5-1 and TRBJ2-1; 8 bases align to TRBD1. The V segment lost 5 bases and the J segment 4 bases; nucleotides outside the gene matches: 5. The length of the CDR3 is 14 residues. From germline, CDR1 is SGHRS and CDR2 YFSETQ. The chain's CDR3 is CASRPGQVYNEQFF. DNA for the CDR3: TGCGCCAGCAGGCCGGGACAGGTATACAATGAGCAGTTCTTC. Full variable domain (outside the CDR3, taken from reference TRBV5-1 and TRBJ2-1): KAGVTQTPRYLIKTRGQQVTLSCSPISGHRSVSWYQQTPGQGLQFLFEYFSETQRNKGNFPGRFSGRQFSNSRSEMNVSTLELGDSALYLCASRPGQVYNEQFFGPGTRLTVL.

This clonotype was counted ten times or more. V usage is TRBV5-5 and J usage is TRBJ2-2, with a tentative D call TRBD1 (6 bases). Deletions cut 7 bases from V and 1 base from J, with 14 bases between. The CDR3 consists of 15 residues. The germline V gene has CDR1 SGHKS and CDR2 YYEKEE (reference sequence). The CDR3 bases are TGTGCCAGCGTCCCCGGGACACTGAACACCGGGGAGCTGTTTTTT. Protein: CASVPGTLNTGELFF.

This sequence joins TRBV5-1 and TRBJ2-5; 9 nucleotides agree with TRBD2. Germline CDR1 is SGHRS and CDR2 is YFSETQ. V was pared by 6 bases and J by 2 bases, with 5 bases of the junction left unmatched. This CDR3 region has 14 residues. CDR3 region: CASTSTSGQETQYF. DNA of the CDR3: TGCGCCAGCACTTCGACTAGCGGTCAAGAGACCCAGTACTTC.

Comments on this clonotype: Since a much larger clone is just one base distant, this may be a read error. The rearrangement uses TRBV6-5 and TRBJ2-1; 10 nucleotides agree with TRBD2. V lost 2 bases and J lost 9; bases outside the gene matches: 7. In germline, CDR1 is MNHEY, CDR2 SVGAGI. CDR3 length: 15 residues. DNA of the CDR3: TGTGCCAGCAGTTACGGGACTAGCGTGGAGGGTGAGCAGTTCTTC. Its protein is CASSYGTSVEGEQFF.

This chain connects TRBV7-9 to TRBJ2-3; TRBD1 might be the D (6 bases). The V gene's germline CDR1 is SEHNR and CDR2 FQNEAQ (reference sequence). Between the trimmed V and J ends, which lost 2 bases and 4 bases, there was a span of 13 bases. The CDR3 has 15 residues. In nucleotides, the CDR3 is TGTGCCAGCAGCTTACCGACAGGAAGGCCAGATACGCAGTATTTT. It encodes CASSLPTGRPDTQYF.

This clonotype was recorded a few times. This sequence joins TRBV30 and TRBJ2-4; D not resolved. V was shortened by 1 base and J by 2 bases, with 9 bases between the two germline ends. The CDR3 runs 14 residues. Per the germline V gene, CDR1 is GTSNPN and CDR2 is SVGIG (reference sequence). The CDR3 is CAWSGTLTKNIQYF. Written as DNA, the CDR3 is TGTGCCTGGAGTGGGACCTTAACCAAAAACATTCAGTACTTC. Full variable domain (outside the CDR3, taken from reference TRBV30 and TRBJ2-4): SQTIHQWPATLVQPVGSPLSLECTVEGTSNPNLYWYRQAAGRGLQLLFYSVGIGQISSEVPQNLSASRPQDRQFILSSKKLLLSDSGFYLCAWSGTLTKNIQYFGAGTRLSVL.

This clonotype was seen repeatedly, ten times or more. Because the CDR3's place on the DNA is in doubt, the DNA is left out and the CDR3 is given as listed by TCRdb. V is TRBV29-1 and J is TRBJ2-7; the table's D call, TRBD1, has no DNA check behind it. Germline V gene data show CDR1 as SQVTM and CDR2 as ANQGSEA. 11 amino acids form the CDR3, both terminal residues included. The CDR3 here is CSVAEGAGEYF.

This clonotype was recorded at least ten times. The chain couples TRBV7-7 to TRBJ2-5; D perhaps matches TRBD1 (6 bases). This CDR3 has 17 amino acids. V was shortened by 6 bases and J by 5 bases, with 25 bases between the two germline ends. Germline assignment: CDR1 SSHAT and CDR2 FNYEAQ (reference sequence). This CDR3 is CASSGATRDTWRETQYF. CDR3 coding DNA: TGTGCCAGCAGTGGCGCGACCCGGGACACCTGGAGGGAGACCCAGTACTTC.

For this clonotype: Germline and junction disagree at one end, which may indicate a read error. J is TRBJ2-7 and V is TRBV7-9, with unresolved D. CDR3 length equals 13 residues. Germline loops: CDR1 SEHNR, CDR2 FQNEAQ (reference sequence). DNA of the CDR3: TGTGCCAGCCCTGACGCGCCATCCTACGAGCGGTACTTC. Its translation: CASPDAPSYERYF. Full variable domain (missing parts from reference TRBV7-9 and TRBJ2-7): DTGVSQNPRHKITKRGQNVTFRCDPISEHNRLYWYRQTLGQGPEFLTYFQNEAQLEKSRLLSDRFSAERPKGSFSTLEIQRTEQGDSAMYLCASPDAPSYERYFGPGTRLTVT.

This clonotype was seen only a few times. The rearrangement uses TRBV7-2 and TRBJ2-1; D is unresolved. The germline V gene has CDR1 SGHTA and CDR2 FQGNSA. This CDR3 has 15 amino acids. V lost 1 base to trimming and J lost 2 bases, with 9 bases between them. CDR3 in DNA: TGTGCCAGCAGCTTAGGTAGGATCCCCTACAATGAGCAGTTCTTC. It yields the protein CASSLGRIPYNEQFF.

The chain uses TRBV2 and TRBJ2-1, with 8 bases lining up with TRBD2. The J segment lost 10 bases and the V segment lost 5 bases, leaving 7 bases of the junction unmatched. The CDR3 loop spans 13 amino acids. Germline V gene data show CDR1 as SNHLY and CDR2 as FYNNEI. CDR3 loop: CASSPSGRWEQFF. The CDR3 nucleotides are TGTGCCAGCAGTCCCAGCGGGAGATGGGAGCAGTTCTTC.

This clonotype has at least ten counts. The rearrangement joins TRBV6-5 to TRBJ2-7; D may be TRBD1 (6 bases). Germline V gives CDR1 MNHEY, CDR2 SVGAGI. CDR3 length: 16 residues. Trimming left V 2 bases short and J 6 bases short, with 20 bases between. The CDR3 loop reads CASSYRTASGLSEQYF. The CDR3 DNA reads TGTGCCAGCAGTTACCGGACAGCTTCGGGCCTCTCCGAGCAGTACTTC.

The CDR3 region is CASSLLGTEYNEQFF. In DNA form, the CDR3 reads TGTGCCAGCAGCTTGCTTGGGACCGAATACAATGAGCAGTTCTTC. The V and J genes are TRBV5-6 and TRBJ2-1; D tentatively reads TRBD1 or TRBD2 (5 bases each). V was shortened by 1 base and J by 4 bases, with 12 bases between the two germline ends. Germline loops: CDR1 SGHDT, CDR2 YYEEEE. The CDR3 is 15 amino acids.

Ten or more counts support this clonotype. The chain's CDR3 is CASSTVSNTGELFF. As DNA, the CDR3 is TGTGCCAGCAGTACGGTCTCGAACACCGGGGAGCTGTTTTTT. The chain couples TRBV27 to TRBJ2-2; no definite D call. Germline CDR1 is MNHEY and CDR2 is SMNVEV (reference sequence). This CDR3 is 14 amino acids long. V was pared by 5 bases and J by 0 bases, with 7 bases between.

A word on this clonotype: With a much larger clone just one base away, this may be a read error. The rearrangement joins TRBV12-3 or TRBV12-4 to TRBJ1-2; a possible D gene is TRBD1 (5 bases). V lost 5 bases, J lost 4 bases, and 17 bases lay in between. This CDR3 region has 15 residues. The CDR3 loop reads CASSSRDGGFYGYTF. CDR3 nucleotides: TGTGCCAGCAGTAGCCGGGACGGGGGTTTCTATGGCTACACCTTC.

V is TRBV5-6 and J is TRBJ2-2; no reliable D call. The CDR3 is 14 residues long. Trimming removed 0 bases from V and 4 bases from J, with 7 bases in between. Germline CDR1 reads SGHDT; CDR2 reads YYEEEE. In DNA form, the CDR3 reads TGTGCCAGCAGCTTGGGAGTTCTCACCGGGGAGCTGTTTTTT. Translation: CASSLGVLTGELFF.

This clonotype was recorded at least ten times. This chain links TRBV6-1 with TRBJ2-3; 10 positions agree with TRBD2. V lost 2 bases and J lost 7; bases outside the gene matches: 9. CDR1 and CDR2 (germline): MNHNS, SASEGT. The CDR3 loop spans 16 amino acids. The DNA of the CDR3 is TGTGCCAGCAGTGAACTAGCGGGAGAATCAGGGAATACGCAGTATTTT. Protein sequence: CASSELAGESGNTQYF.

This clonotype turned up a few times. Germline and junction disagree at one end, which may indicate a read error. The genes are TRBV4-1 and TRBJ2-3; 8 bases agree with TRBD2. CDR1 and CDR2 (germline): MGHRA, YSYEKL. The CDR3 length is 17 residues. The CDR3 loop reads CASSQDRLAGPTDTQYF. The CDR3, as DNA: TGTGCCAGCAGCCAAGATAGGCTAGCGGGCCCTACAGATACGCAGTATTTT.

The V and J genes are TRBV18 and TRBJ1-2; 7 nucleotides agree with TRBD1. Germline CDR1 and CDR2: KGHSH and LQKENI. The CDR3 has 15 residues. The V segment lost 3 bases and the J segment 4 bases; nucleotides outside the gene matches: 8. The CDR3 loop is CASSPQGQASYGYTF. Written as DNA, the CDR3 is TGTGCCAGCTCACCCCAAGGACAGGCGAGCTATGGCTACACCTTC.

The CDR3 region has the DNA TGTGCCAGTAGTACGATGACAGGGGGCTACGAGCAGTACTTC. Residues: CASSTMTGGYEQYF. The chain combines TRBV19 with TRBJ2-7, with 9 bases that match TRBD1. The V and J ends lost 4 bases and 3 bases, in that order; junction bases with no gene match: 4. The CDR3 spans 14 residues. Germline lookup yields CDR1 LNHDA and CDR2 SQIVND (reference sequence).

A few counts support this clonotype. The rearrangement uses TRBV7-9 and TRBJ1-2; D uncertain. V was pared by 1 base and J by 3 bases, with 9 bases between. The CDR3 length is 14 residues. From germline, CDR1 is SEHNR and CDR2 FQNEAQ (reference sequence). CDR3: CASSLEVRHYGYTF. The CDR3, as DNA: TGTGCCAGCAGCTTAGAAGTCAGGCACTATGGCTACACCTTC. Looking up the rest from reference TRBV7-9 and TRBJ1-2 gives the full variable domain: DTGVSQNPRHKITKRGQNVTFRCDPISEHNRLYWYRQTLGQGPEFLTYFQNEAQLEKSRLLSDRFSAERPKGSFSTLEIQRTEQGDSAMYLCASSLEVRHYGYTFGSGTRLTVV.

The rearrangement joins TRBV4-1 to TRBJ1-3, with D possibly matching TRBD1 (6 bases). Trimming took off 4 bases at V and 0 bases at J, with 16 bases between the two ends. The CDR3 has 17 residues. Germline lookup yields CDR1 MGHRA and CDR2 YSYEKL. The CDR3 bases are TGCGCCAGCAGCCCCACGACAGGATCGAGCTCTGGAAACACCATATATTTT. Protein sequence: CASSPTTGSSSGNTIYF.

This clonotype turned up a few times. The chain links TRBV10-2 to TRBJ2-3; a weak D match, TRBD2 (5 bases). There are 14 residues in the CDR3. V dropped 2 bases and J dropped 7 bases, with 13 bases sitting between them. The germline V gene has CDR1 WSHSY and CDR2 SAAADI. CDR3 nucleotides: TGCGCCAGCAGTGAGCCGGGATCCGGGAATACGCAGTATTTT. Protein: CASSEPGSGNTQYF.